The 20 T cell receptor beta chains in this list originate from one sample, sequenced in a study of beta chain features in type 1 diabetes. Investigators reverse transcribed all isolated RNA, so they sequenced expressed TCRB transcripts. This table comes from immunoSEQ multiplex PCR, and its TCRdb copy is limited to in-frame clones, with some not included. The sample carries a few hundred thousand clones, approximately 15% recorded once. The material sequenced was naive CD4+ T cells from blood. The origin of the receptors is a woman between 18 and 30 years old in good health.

Here the CDR3 DNA reads TGTGCCAGCCACGAACTGCCCAGGACAGGGGTCTACAATGAGCAGTTCTTC. Translated: CASHELPRTGVYNEQFF. V is TRBV27 and J is TRBJ2-1; 9 bases align to TRBD1. Per germline, CDR1 MNHEY and CDR2 SMNVEV (reference sequence). V trimming: 8 bases; J trimming: 3 bases; junction bases outside the gene matches: 14. The length of the CDR3 is 17 residues.

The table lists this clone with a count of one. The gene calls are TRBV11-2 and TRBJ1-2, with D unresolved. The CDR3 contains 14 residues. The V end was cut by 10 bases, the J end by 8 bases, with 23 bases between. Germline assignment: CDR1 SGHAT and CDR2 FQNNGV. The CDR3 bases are TGTGCCACCCAAAAGTGGGAGGGAGGGCAAGGCTACACCTTC. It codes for CATQKWEGGQGYTF.

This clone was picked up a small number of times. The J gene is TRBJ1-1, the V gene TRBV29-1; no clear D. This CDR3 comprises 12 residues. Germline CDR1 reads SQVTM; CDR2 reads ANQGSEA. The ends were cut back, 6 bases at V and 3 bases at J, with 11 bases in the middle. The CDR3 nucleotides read TGCAGCGTCCGAGTGGAGTACACTGAAGCTTTCTTT. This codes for CSVRVEYTEAFF.

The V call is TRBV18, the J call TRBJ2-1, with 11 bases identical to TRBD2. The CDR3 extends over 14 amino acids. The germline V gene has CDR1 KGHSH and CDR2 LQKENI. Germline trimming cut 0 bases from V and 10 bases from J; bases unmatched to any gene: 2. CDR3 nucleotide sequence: TGTGCCAGCTCACCACCGGGACTAGCGGCCGAGCAGTTCTTC. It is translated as CASSPPGLAAEQFF.

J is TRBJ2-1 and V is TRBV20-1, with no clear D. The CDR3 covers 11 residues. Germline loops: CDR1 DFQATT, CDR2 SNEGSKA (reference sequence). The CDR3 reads CSGTSYNEQFF. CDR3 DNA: TGCTCAGGAACGTCCTACAATGAGCAGTTCTTC.

The CDR3 region has the DNA TGCAGCGTTCACACTAGCGGGACCTACAATGAGCAGTTCTTC. Amino acids: CSVHTSGTYNEQFF. The chain is built from TRBV29-1 and TRBJ2-1, with 10 positions matching TRBD2. This CDR3 has 14 amino acids. Germline trimming cut 5 bases from V and 2 bases from J; bases unmatched to any gene: 3. The germline V gene has CDR1 SQVTM and CDR2 ANQGSEA.

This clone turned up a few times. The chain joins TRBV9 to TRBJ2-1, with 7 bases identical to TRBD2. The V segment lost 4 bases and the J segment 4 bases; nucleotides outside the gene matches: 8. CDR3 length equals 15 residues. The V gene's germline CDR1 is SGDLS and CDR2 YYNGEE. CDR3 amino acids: CASSPRREPYNEQFF. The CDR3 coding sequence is TGTGCCAGCAGCCCCCGGCGGGAGCCGTACAATGAGCAGTTCTTC.

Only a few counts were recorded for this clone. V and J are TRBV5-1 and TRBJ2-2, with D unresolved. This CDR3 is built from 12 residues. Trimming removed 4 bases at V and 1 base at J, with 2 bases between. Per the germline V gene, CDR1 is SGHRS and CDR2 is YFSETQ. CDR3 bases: TGCGCCAGCAGCCAGAACACCGGGGAGCTGTTTTTT. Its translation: CASSQNTGELFF.

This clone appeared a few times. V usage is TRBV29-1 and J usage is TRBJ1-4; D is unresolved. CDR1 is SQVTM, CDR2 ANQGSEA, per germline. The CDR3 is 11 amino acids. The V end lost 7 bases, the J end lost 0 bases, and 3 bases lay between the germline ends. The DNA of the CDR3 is TGCAGCGCGGCAACTAATGAAAAACTGTTTTTT. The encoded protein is CSAATNEKLFF.

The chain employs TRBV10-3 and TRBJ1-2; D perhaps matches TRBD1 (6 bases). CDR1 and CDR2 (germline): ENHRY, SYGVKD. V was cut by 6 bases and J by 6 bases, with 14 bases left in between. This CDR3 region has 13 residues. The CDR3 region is CAISPGGFHGYTF. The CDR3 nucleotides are TGTGCCATCAGCCCGGGGGGCTTCCATGGCTACACCTTC.

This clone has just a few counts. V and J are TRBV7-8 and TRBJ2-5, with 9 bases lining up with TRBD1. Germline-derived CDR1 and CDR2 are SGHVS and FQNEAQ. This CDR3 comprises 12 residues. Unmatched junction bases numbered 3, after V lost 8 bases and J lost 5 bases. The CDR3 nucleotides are TGTGCCAGCGGGACAGGGAGGGAGACCCAGTACTTC. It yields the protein CASGTGRETQYF.

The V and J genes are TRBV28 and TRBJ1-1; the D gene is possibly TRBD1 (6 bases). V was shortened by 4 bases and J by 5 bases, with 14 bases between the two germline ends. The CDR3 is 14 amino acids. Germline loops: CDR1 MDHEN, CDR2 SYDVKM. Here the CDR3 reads CASSSGGDPTEAFF. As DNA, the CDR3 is TGTGCCAGCAGTTCGGGGGGCGACCCTACTGAAGCTTTCTTT.

The CDR3 spells CATSTSTRASGTGPYEQYF. The CDR3 coding sequence is TGTGCCACCAGCACCTCTACTAGGGCTAGCGGGACCGGGCCCTACGAGCAGTACTTC. V and J are TRBV15 and TRBJ2-7, with 9 bases identical to TRBD2. This CDR3 has 19 residues. The junction had 18 bases not matched to a gene; V was cut back by 4 bases and J by 2 bases. The germline V gene encodes CDR1 LNHNV and CDR2 YYDKDF (reference sequence).

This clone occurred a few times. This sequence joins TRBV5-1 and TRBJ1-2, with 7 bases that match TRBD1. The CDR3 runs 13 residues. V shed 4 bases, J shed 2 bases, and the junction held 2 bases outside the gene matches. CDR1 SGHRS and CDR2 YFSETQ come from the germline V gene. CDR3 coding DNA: TGCGCCAGCAGCCGGGGACAGAACTATGGCTACACCTTC. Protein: CASSRGQNYGYTF.

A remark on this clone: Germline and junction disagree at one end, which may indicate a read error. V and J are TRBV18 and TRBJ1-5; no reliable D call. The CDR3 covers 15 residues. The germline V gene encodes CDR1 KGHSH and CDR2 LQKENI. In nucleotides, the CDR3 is TGTGCCAGCACCTCCCAAATGGGTAGCGATCAGCCCCAGCATTTT. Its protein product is CASTSQMGSDQPQHF.

In DNA form, the CDR3 reads TGTGCCAGCAGCCCTGAGACCCAGTACTTC. Translation: CASSPETQYF. The rearrangement links TRBV28 to TRBJ2-5; no definite D call. There are 10 residues in the CDR3. The V gene's germline CDR1 is MDHEN and CDR2 SYDVKM. The V end was cut by 6 bases, the J end by 5 bases, with 4 bases between.

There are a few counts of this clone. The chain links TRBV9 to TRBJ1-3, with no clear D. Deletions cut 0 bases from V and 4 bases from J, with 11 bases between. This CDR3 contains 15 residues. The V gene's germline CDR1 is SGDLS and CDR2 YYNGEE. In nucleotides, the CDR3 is TGTGCCAGCAGCGTAGTCCCCGGGTTAGGAAACACCATATATTTT. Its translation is CASSVVPGLGNTIYF.

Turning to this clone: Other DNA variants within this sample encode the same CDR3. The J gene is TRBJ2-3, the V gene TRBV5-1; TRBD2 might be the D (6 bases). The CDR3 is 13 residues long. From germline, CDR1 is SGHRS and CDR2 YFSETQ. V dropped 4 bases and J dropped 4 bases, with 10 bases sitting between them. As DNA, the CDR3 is TGCGCCAGCAGCCTAGGAGGGGCAGATACGCAGTATTTT. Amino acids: CASSLGGADTQYF.

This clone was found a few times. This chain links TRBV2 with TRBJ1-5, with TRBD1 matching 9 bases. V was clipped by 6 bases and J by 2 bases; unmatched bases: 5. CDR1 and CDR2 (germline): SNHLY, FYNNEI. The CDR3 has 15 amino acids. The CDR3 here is CASSRDREGNQPQHF. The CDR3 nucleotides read TGTGCCAGCAGCCGGGACAGGGAAGGCAATCAGCCCCAGCATTTT. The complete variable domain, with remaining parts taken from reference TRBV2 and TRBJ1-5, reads EPEVTQTPSHQVTQMGQEVILRCVPISNHLYFYWYRQILGQKVEFLVSFYNNEISEKSEIFDDQFSVERPDGSNFTLKIRSTKLEDSAMYFCASSRDREGNQPQHFGDGTRLSIL.

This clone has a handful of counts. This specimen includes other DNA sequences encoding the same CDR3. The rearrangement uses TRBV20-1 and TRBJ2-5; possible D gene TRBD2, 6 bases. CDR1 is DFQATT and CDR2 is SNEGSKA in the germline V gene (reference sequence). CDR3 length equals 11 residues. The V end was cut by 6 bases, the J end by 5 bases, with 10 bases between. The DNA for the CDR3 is TGCAGTGCCGGGGGAAGGGAGACCCAGTACTTC. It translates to CSAGGRETQYF.